The source of this TCR beta chain is a study of beta chain features in type 1 diabetes. Study conclusions and caveats: In comparison with healthy donors, patients had naive, central memory and Treg TCRB repertoires that appeared more similar. Fewer junction insertions and more nucleotide deletions appeared in type 1 diabetes patients. The question of HLA type influencing TCRB rearrangement was one that remained unresolved here.

The authors reverse transcribed all of the isolated RNA, so sequencing captured expressed TCRB transcripts. Libraries were prepared by immunoSEQ multiplex PCR; TCRdb keeps only in-frame clonotypes and omits some of them. In the table there are 350,000 to 450,000 clones, roughly 14% of which are singletons. Sorted populations all had greater than 95% purity. This CDR3 region has 15 residues. Germline lookup yields CDR1 MGHRA and CDR2 YSYEKL. Between the trimmed V and J ends, which lost 1 base and 2 bases, there was a span of 10 bases. Comment on this clone: The antigen is unknown.

The receptor comes from a man between 25 and 39 years old in good health. Sequenced: naive CD4+ T cells from blood. This sequence joins TRBV4-1 and TRBJ2-3; no clear D gene. CDR3 sequence (DNA): TGCGCCAGCAGCCAAGTTTCTCCAAACACAGATACGCAGTATTTT. Translated, it gives CASSQVSPNTDTQYF.